What follows are 31 T cell receptor beta chains derived from one specimen sequenced in a study of blood T cells in healthy people across ages. Then a second PCR, running about 6 to 11 cycles, was carried out with a sample-barcoded 5' primer and a J-beta primer mix. One entry per CDR3 protein results from TCRdb running MiXCR on the 5' RACE reads. The repertoire holds approximately 770,000 distinct CDR3 sequences, with 58% as singletons. Specimen: blood. Every receptor here comes from a young man in good health.

The chain joins TRBV28 to TRBJ2-1; D might be TRBD2 (6 bases). The J call is uncertain, as TRBJ2-7 better fits the DNA end. CDR3 length: 14 residues. Germline CDR1 reads MDHEN; CDR2 reads SYDVKM. DNA of the CDR3: TGTGCCAGCAGTTTAGTCCAGGCGGGGTACGAGCAGTACTTC. It specifies CASSLVQAGYEQYF.

In its sample, this clonotype was seen once. V gene TRBV5-1 combines with J gene TRBJ2-6, with D unresolved. The V end was cut by 4 bases, the J end by 1 base, with 18 bases between. CDR3 size: 18 residues. Germline-derived CDR1 and CDR2 are SGHRS and YFSETQ. DNA of the CDR3: TGCGCCAGCAGCCCCGTGTTCGCTACACTTTCTGGGGCCAACGTCCTGACTTTC. Its translation is CASSPVFATLSGANVLTF.

The chain is built from TRBV7-3 and TRBJ2-1; 10 nucleotides line up with TRBD1. Per the germline V gene, CDR1 is SGHTA and CDR2 is FQGTGA. Unmatched junction bases numbered 6, after V lost 1 base and J lost 15 bases. The CDR3 has 13 residues. CDR3 sequence: CASSLNHGTGVFF. DNA of the CDR3: TGTGCCAGCAGCTTAAACCATGGGACAGGGGTGTTCTTC. The entire variable domain, with the rest obtained from reference TRBV7-3 and TRBJ2-1, is as follows: GAGVSQTPSNKVTEKGKYVELRCDPISGHTALYWYRQSLGQGPEFLIYFQGTGAADDSGLPNDRFFAVRPEGSVSTLKIQRTERGDSAVYLCASSLNHGTGVFFGPGTRLTVL.

This clonotype was seen a handful of times. The rearrangement joins TRBV11-1 to TRBJ2-7; a possible D gene is TRBD2 (6 bases). V shed 5 bases and J shed 3 bases, with 11 bases lying between them. Germline CDR1 reads SGHAT; CDR2 reads FQDESV (reference sequence). The CDR3 has 13 residues. CDR3: CASSVSDYYEQYF. The CDR3 DNA follows: TGTGCCAGCAGCGTTTCGGACTACTACGAGCAGTACTTC.

The chain combines TRBV2 with TRBJ2-1, with TRBD1 matching 10 bases. The CDR3 sequence is 14 residues long. The V segment lost 4 bases and the J segment 8 bases; nucleotides outside the gene matches: 5. The V gene's germline CDR1 is SNHLY and CDR2 FYNNEI. The CDR3 DNA reads as TGTGCCAGCAGTGGGGGACAGGGGTTCTATGAGCAGTTCTTC. Translation gives CASSGGQGFYEQFF.

The gene calls are TRBV5-1 and TRBJ1-1, with D possibly TRBD1 on 5 matching bases. Trimming stripped 7 bases from V and 5 bases from J, with 18 bases between. The CDR3 is made up of 14 amino acids. CDR1 is SGHRS, CDR2 YFSETQ, per germline. The DNA of the CDR3 is TGCGCCAGCTCCGAGGTGGGGGGTAGGACTGAAGCTTTCTTT. As protein: CASSEVGGRTEAFF. The entire variable domain, with the rest obtained from reference TRBV5-1 and TRBJ1-1, is as follows: KAGVTQTPRYLIKTRGQQVTLSCSPISGHRSVSWYQQTPGQGLQFLFEYFSETQRNKGNFPGRFSGRQFSNSRSEMNVSTLELGDSALYLCASSEVGGRTEAFFGQGTRLTVV.

The chain links TRBV5-1 to TRBJ2-1; no definite D call. V lost 4 bases, J lost 2 bases, and 16 bases lay in between. In germline, CDR1 is SGHRS, CDR2 YFSETQ. The CDR3 has 16 residues. The CDR3 is CASSHTRLNTYNEQFF. In nucleotides, the CDR3 is TGCGCCAGCAGCCACACCCGACTTAATACCTACAATGAGCAGTTCTTC.

CDR3 protein: CASSQDPSGSDTQYF. In DNA, the CDR3 is TGCGCCAGCAGCCAAGATCCAAGCGGGTCAGATACGCAGTATTTT. The rearrangement joins TRBV4-3 to TRBJ2-3; a possible D gene is TRBD2 (6 bases). V was clipped by 0 bases and J by 4 bases, with 11 bases between them. From germline, CDR1 is LGHNA and CDR2 YSLEER. This CDR3 has 15 amino acids.

This clonotype has just a few counts. The chain is built from TRBV20-1 and TRBJ1-6; maybe TRBD1 (6 bases). The CDR3 has 14 amino acids. Per germline, CDR1 DFQATT and CDR2 SNEGSKA (reference sequence). Trimming shortened V by 5 bases and J by 5 bases, and 13 bases separated the two germline ends. DNA for the CDR3: TGCAGTGCTCGAAAGGGGGGTAATAATTCACCCCTCCACTTT. Amino acid sequence: CSARKGGNNSPLHF.

The chain is built from TRBV5-1 and TRBJ2-7, with D perhaps TRBD2 (6 bases). The length of the CDR3 is 16 residues. The germline V gene has CDR1 SGHRS and CDR2 YFSETQ. V was cut by 0 bases and J by 4 bases, with 17 bases left in between. CDR3 loop: CASSLEGTGDGYEQYF. CDR3 coding DNA: TGCGCCAGCAGCTTGGAGGGGACGGGGGATGGGTACGAGCAGTACTTC.

The V call is TRBV9, the J call TRBJ2-3; possibly TRBD2 for D (6 bases). Germline V lookup: CDR1 SGDLS, CDR2 YYNGEE. V gave up 4 bases and J gave up 6 bases, with 15 bases separating them. The CDR3 length is 14 residues. CDR3 DNA: TGTGCCAGCAGCCAGAACTTAGCGGCGGATACGCAGTATTTT. It yields the protein CASSQNLAADTQYF.

The chain has TRBV6-6 and TRBJ1-2; D not certain. Trimming pared 2 bases from V and 0 bases from J, leaving 4 bases between. Germline V CDR1 and CDR2: MNHNY, SVGAGI (reference sequence). This CDR3 contains 13 residues. The CDR3 nucleotides read TGTGCCAGCAGTTACGATACTAACTATGGCTACACCTTC. Translated: CASSYDTNYGYTF.

This rearrangement joins TRBV20-1 to TRBJ1-2, with a tentative D call TRBD1 (5 bases). This CDR3 region has 16 residues. V was pared by 4 bases and J by 0 bases, with 18 bases between. In germline, CDR1 is DFQATT, CDR2 SNEGSKA (reference sequence). The CDR3, as DNA: TGCAGTGCTACCAACCCCGGGACGGTCTCTAACTATGGCTACACCTTC. This codes for CSATNPGTVSNYGYTF.

This sequence joins TRBV4-3 and TRBJ2-3; 14 positions match TRBD2. CDR3 length equals 17 residues. Germline V gives CDR1 LGHNA, CDR2 YSLEER. The junction had 5 bases not matched to a gene; V was cut back by 0 bases and J by 6 bases. This CDR3 is CASSQESRTSGRDTQYF. As DNA, the CDR3 is TGCGCCAGCAGCCAAGAAAGCCGGACTAGCGGGAGGGATACGCAGTATTTT.

The V and J genes are TRBV27 and TRBJ1-5, with no clear D. Trimming shortened V by 3 bases and J by 6 bases, and 12 bases separated the two germline ends. The germline gives CDR1 MNHEY, CDR2 SMNVEV (reference sequence). This CDR3 is built from 14 residues. The CDR3 nucleotides are TGTGCCAGCAGTTTGAGGGTATCGAGTCAGCCCCAGCATTTT. Translating it yields CASSLRVSSQPQHF.

Comment on this clonotype: This may be a read error: a much more frequent sequence differs by one nucleotide. The chain links TRBV6-1 to TRBJ2-1, with TRBD2 matching over 10 bases. Germline V gene data show CDR1 as MNHNS and CDR2 as SASEGT. CDR3 length: 15 amino acids. The CDR3: CAGSGATSGDNEQFF. DNA of the CDR3: TGTGCCGGCAGTGGGGCAACTAGCGGGGACAATGAGCAGTTCTTC.

The V call is TRBV29-1, the J call TRBJ2-7; 7 bases match TRBD1. The CDR3 covers 13 residues. V lost 4 bases to trimming and J lost 2 bases; unmatched junction nucleotides: 5. Germline CDR1 SQVTM, CDR2 ANQGSEA. CDR3 in amino acids: CSVAATGTYEQYF. The CDR3 bases are TGCAGCGTTGCAGCGACAGGGACCTACGAGCAGTACTTC.

This clonotype occurred many times. V gene TRBV5-1 combines with J gene TRBJ2-6; D is possibly TRBD2 (5 bases). The V gene's germline CDR1 is SGHRS and CDR2 YFSETQ. V was clipped by 7 bases and J by 2 bases, with 19 bases between them. CDR3 length: 17 residues. The CDR3 loop reads CASGLDEGGTGANVLTF. The CDR3 nucleotides are TGCGCCAGCGGATTGGATGAGGGCGGCACTGGGGCCAACGTCCTGACTTTC.

This chain uses TRBV25-1 with TRBJ1-2; unclear D gene. CDR1 and CDR2 from the germline V gene are MGHDK and SYGVNS. The CDR3 has 14 residues. The germline V and J ends were trimmed by 4 bases and 6 bases, with 15 bases remaining between them. This CDR3 reads CASSGTSWVDGYTF. DNA of the CDR3: TGTGCCAGCAGTGGGACGTCGTGGGTAGATGGCTACACCTTC.

This chain connects TRBV15 to TRBJ2-4, with 7 bases matching TRBD1. V dropped 0 bases and J dropped 0; count of bases not matched to a gene: 8. Germline V gene sequence: CDR1 LNHNV, CDR2 YYDKDF (reference sequence). The CDR3 runs 18 residues. The CDR3 bases are TGTGCCACCAGCAGAGAAGGTGCGACAGGGTTAGCCAAAAACATTCAGTACTTC. It specifies CATSREGATGLAKNIQYF.

This clonotype was seen more than once but under ten times. The rearrangement joins TRBV27 to TRBJ2-7; the D gene is possibly TRBD2 (6 bases). Germline CDR1 reads MNHEY; CDR2 reads SMNVEV (reference sequence). The CDR3 loop spans 14 amino acids. Trimming shortened V by 3 bases and J by 5 bases, and 14 bases separated the two germline ends. CDR3 loop: CASSLLEGRNEQYF. The DNA for the CDR3 is TGTGCCAGCAGTTTGTTGGAGGGCCGCAACGAGCAGTACTTC.

The V gene is TRBV3-1, the J gene TRBJ2-3, with TRBD1 matching over 10 bases. The junction had 4 bases not matched to a gene; V was cut back by 3 bases and J by 4 bases. Germline loops: CDR1 LGHDT, CDR2 YNNKEL (reference sequence). The CDR3 has 15 amino acids. The CDR3 protein is CASSHRQGAADTQYF. The CDR3 bases are TGTGCCAGCAGCCACCGACAGGGGGCTGCAGATACGCAGTATTTT.

The chain recombines TRBV20-1 with TRBJ2-1; 8 nucleotides align to TRBD2. Trimming took 3 bases from V and 9 from J; bases not matched to a gene: 4. The CDR3 length is 12 residues. Germline-derived CDR1 and CDR2 are DFQATT and SNEGSKA (reference sequence). As DNA, the CDR3 is TGCAGTGCTAGCGGGAGGGCCATTGAGCAGTTCTTC. Translation: CSASGRAIEQFF.

This clonotype was detected once. A much bigger clone sits one base away, suggesting this may be a read error. The rearrangement uses TRBV5-1 and TRBJ2-1; perhaps TRBD2 as D (5 bases). In germline, CDR1 is SGHRS, CDR2 YFSETQ. The CDR3 is 14 amino acids. CDR3 DNA sequence: TGCGCCAGCATCTTGGAGGTCAGCTACAATGAGCAGTTCTTC. Its protein product is CASILEVSYNEQFF.

A few counts support this clonotype. This sequence joins TRBV7-9 and TRBJ2-7, with D maybe TRBD2 (5 bases). The V end was cut by 6 bases, the J end by 5 bases, with 8 bases between. The CDR3 length is 11 residues. Germline CDR1 and CDR2: SEHNR and FQNEAQ (reference sequence). The CDR3 coding sequence is TGTGCCAGCAGGGAGGAGGACGAGCAGTACTTC. It encodes CASREEDEQYF. The whole variable domain, filled in from reference TRBV7-9 and TRBJ2-7, reads DTGVSQNPRHKITKRGQNVTFRCDPISEHNRLYWYRQTLGQGPEFLTYFQNEAQLEKSRLLSDRFSAERPKGSFSTLEIQRTEQGDSAMYLCASREEDEQYFGPGTRLTVT.

This clonotype was counted a few times. The chain recombines TRBV7-2 with TRBJ2-4, with D uncertain. Judging by the DNA end, TRBJ2-7 fits better; the J call may be wrong. Germline CDR1 SGHTA, CDR2 FQGNSA. The CDR3 has 14 amino acids. This chain's CDR3 is CASSRYLLAYEQYF. The CDR3 DNA reads TGTGCCAGCAGCCGTTATCTACTGGCGTACGAGCAGTACTTC.

V gene TRBV29-1 combines with J gene TRBJ2-5; D possibly corresponds to TRBD1 (5 bases). V lost 5 bases and J lost 6, with 19 bases in between. Germline CDR1 and CDR2: SQVTM and ANQGSEA. CDR3 length equals 14 residues. The DNA for the CDR3 is TGCAGCGTTTTAGGTCAGGGTAGTTTGAAGACCCAGTACTTC. Encoded protein: CSVLGQGSLKTQYF.

V is TRBV9 and J is TRBJ2-5; 8 bases agree with TRBD1. Germline CDR1 SGDLS, CDR2 YYNGEE. The trim removed 3 bases at V and 5 bases at J, leaving 15 bases unmatched. The CDR3 runs 17 residues. CDR3 loop: CASSARPTDRVGETQYF. CDR3 nucleotide sequence: TGTGCCAGCAGCGCACGCCCTACGGACAGGGTGGGGGAGACCCAGTACTTC.

This clonotype has at least ten counts. The DNA of the CDR3 is TGTGCCAGCAGCTTAGGATACAGGGGCCCCTACGAGCAGTACTTC. This encodes CASSLGYRGPYEQYF. The chain is built from TRBV7-2 and TRBJ2-7, with 7 bases lining up with TRBD1. Germline CDR1 is SGHTA and CDR2 is FQGNSA. V lost 1 base and J lost 2; bases outside the gene matches: 5. The CDR3 has 15 residues.

The chain couples TRBV12-3 or TRBV12-4 to TRBJ2-3; 10 bases agree with TRBD2. V shed 6 bases and J 3 bases; nucleotides not matched to a gene: 21. This CDR3 region has 20 residues. The CDR3 region has the DNA TGTGCCAGCAGCCCAGGGGCAGCTAGCGGGAGAATCATAAGAACAGATACGCAGTATTTT. It codes for CASSPGAASGRIIRTDTQYF.

The rearrangement links TRBV6-5 to TRBJ2-5; TRBD2 matches at 7 bases. The V segment lost 3 bases and the J segment 11 bases; nucleotides outside the gene matches: 15. The CDR3 is 15 amino acids. Germline V gene data show CDR1 as MNHEY and CDR2 as SVGAGI. This chain's CDR3 is CASSYRAGVSGRQYF. The CDR3 DNA sequence: TGTGCCAGCAGTTATAGGGCGGGAGTTTCTGGCAGGCAGTACTTC.